This entry is about one TCR beta chain. V dropped 4 bases and J dropped 12; count of bases not matched to a gene: 5. The CDR3 consists of 11 residues. This specimen comes from a study of blood T cell repertoires in COVID-19. The table came from immunoSEQ multiplex PCR; TCRdb's copy has only in-frame clones and leaves some out. The table has 85,000 to 110,000 clones, 75% to 90% seen once. The sequence came from a human donor in a cohort sampled during active COVID-19. This chain joins TRBV12-3 or TRBV12-4 and TRBJ1-2, with 7 nucleotides matching TRBD1. The material sequenced was peripheral blood. The CDR3 region is CASSSQGFNTF. The CDR3 DNA is TGTGCCAGCAGTTCACAGGGGTTCAACACCTTC.